A selection of T cell receptor beta chains follows, all from one sample in a study of T cell responses to AZD1222 COVID-19 vaccine. Measured with immunoSEQ multiplex PCR; TCRdb has only the in-frame clones, and not every one. The repertoire consists of tens of thousands of clones, with about 92% occurring once and the leading ten covering 4% to 5.5%. The sequencing here drew on peripheral blood, taken 28 days after the second AZD1222 dose. These receptors were taken from an adult who received the AZD1222 COVID-19 vaccine. Both conserved end residues are part of each CDR3. A D gene is named only where the DNA matches it firmly. Not every row has a clone size; where given, it reads once, few, many or a size class.

TRBJ2-1 | NA | once | TRBV11-2 | TGTGCCAGCAGCTCGACCTTAAGCTCCTACAATGAGCAGTTCTTC | CASSSTLSSYNEQFF
TRBJ1-1 | TRBD1 | NA | TRBV7-9 | TGTGCCAGCACAGGGGGGACTGAAGCTTTCTTT | CASTGGTEAFF
TRBJ2-7 | TRBD1 | NA | TRBV10-1 | TGCGCCAGCAGTGAGCCGGACAGGGCGCATTACGAGCAGTACTTC | CASSEPDRAHYEQYF
TRBJ1-1 | NA | medium-sized | TRBV6-5 | TGTGCCAGCAGTTACTCGGGGGGGGATGAAGCTTTCTTT | CASSYSGGDEAFF
TRBJ2-2 | NA | NA | TRBV7-3 | TGTGCCAGCAGCTTAAACAACGGGGAGCTGTTTTTT | CASSLNNGELFF
TRBJ1-4 | NA | NA | TRBV5-5 | TGTGCCAGCAGCCAGACTGGGGGGTCGGAAAAACTGTTTTTT | CASSQTGGSEKLFF
TRBJ2-7 | NA | NA | TRBV5-4 | TGTGCCAGCAGCGCAGGACAGTTGGAGTACTTC | CASSAGQLEYF
TRBJ1-5 | NA | NA | TRBV6-6 | TGTGCCAGCACCCCTAGGGCCGGGACTTACAATCAGCCCCAGCATTTT | CASTPRAGTYNQPQHF
TRBJ2-1 | NA | once | TRBV19 | TGTGCCAGTTTAAGGGCGGGTGCTTCATCCTACAATGAGCAGTTCTTC | CASLRAGASSYNEQFF
TRBJ1-1 | NA | NA | TRBV29-1 | TGCAGCGGGGGGCTGAACACTGAAGCTTTCTTT | CSGGLNTEAFF
TRBJ2-3 | TRBD1 | NA | TRBV30 | TGTGCCTGGAGTGTGATAGGGGGCTTCACGGATACGCAGTATTTT | CAWSVIGGFTDTQYF
TRBJ1-1 | NA | once | TRBV20-1 | TGCAGTCTTACCCCGAACACTGAAGCTTTCTTT | CSLTPNTEAFF
TRBJ2-7 | NA | NA | TRBV9 | TGTGCCAGCAGCCCGGCAGTACTTGGTGGAGAGCAGTACTTC | CASSPAVLGGEQYF
TRBJ2-2 | TRBD2 | NA | TRBV4-3 | TGCGCCAGCAGCCAAACTCTAGCGGGAGGTGGCGGGGAGCTGTTTTTT | CASSQTLAGGGGELFF
TRBJ1-4 | TRBD1 | NA | TRBV7-2 | TGTGCCAGCAGCGGGGACAGGGAGGGTGAAAAACTGTTTTTT | CASSGDREGEKLFF
TRBJ2-2 | NA | NA | TRBV25-1 | TGTGCCAGCAGTGAATGGTTTGACAGCTACACCGGGGAGCTGTTTTTT | CASSEWFDSYTGELFF
TRBJ2-3 | NA | NA | TRBV9 | TGTGCCAGCAGCCTCCGGACTTACACAGATACGCAGTATTTT | CASSLRTYTDTQYF
TRBJ1-2 | TRBD1 | NA | TRBV19 | TGTGCCAGTAGACCGGACAGGGCTACTTATGGCTACACCTTC | CASRPDRATYGYTF
TRBJ1-1 | TRBD1 | NA | TRBV28 | TGTGCCAGCAGGGGACGGGACAGGGAGAACACTGAAGCTTTCTTT | CASRGRDRENTEAFF
TRBJ1-5 | TRBD1 | NA | TRBV6-2/TRBV6-3 | TGTGCCAGCAGTTACTCGAGGGCACCAGGGGGTAAGCAGCCCCAGCATTTT | CASSYSRAPGGKQPQHF
TRBJ1-1 | TRBD1 | NA | TRBV19 | TGTGCCAGTAGTATACACTCCCGGACAGGGGGAACTGAAGCTTTCTTT | CASSIHSRTGGTEAFF
TRBJ2-1 | NA | NA | TRBV14 | TGTGCCAGCAGCCCGGTTCTATGGGCCGAGCAGTTCTTC | CASSPVLWAEQFF
TRBJ1-2 | NA | NA | TRBV6-5 | TGTGCCAGCAGTAAGCTCAGGGTTCACGACTATGGCTACACCTTC | CASSKLRVHDYGYTF
TRBJ2-3 | NA | NA | TRBV27 | TGTGCCAGCAGTTTTAGGAGGGGGGGCGTGAAACCAGATACGCAGTATTTT | CASSFRRGGVKPDTQYF
TRBJ1-2 | NA | NA | TRBV4-3 | TGCGCCAGCTCCCCCAGGGGCAATCACTATGGCTACACCTTC | CASSPRGNHYGYTF
TRBJ2-1 | NA | NA | TRBV10-3 | TGTGCCATCAGTGAGTCGACAGTAGGGTCAATTAACAATGAGCAGTTCTTC | CAISESTVGSINNEQFF
TRBJ1-1 | TRBD1 | NA | TRBV27 | TGTGCCAGCACCCGGACAGGCGGGACTGAAGCTTTCTTT | CASTRTGGTEAFF
TRBJ1-1 | NA | NA | TRBV30 | TGTGCCTGGAGTAGGACAGATCTAGCTTTCTTT | CAWSRTDLAFF
TRBJ2-5 | TRBD1 | NA | TRBV30 | TGTGCCTGGGAACGACAGGGTTTAGAGACCCAGTACTTC | CAWERQGLETQYF
TRBJ2-1 | TRBD2 | NA | TRBV9 | TGTGCCAGCAGCGTAGAAGCGGGAGGCAGTAATGAGCAGTTCTTC | CASSVEAGGSNEQFF
TRBJ1-5 | TRBD1 | once | TRBV6-1 | TGTGCCAGCAGTGAAGGGACAGGGGGAATTAGGCGCAATCAGCCCCAGCATTTT | CASSEGTGGIRRNQPQHF
TRBJ2-1 | TRBD2 | NA | TRBV27 | TGTGCCAGCATTGGACTAGCGGATGAGCAGTTCTTC | CASIGLADEQFF
TRBJ2-2 | NA | NA | TRBV7-2 | TGTGCCAGCAGCTTATTACAGTCAGGAACCGGGGAGCTGTTTTTT | CASSLLQSGTGELFF
TRBJ1-2 | TRBD1 | NA | TRBV27 | TGTGCCAGCAGTTTAGTACAGGGGCCCCGTTCTGGCTACACCTTC | CASSLVQGPRSGYTF
TRBJ2-2 | NA | NA | TRBV5-1 | TGCGCCAGCAGCGTCCCCCGGGACACAGACACCGGGGAGCTGTTTTTT | CASSVPRDTDTGELFF
TRBJ2-3 | NA | NA | TRBV19 | TGTGCCAGTAGAAATGGGGCCCGAGGGGGGCTTACGCAGTATTTT | CASRNGARGGLTQYF
TRBJ2-1 | NA | NA | TRBV5-1 | TGCGCCAGCAGCTCAGGGACCGTGGGCAATGAGCAGTTCTTC | CASSSGTVGNEQFF
TRBJ2-7 | TRBD2 | once | TRBV19 | TGTGCCAGTAGTATCTTCCCAGCGGGATCATCATACGAGCAGTACTTC | CASSIFPAGSSYEQYF
TRBJ2-1 | TRBD1 | NA | TRBV24-1 | TGTGCCACCAGTGATTTCCGGACAGGGAAGTTTCATGAGCAGTTCTTC | CATSDFRTGKFHEQFF
TRBJ1-2 | NA | NA | TRBV30 | TGTGCCTGGAGTGTAATGGGGACGGCTGGCTACACCTTC | CAWSVMGTAGYTF
TRBJ1-6 | NA | NA | TRBV19 | TGTGCCAGTCGGGGGGGGTCGGATAATTCACCCCTCCACTTT | CASRGGSDNSPLHF
TRBJ2-1 | NA | NA | TRBV19 | TGTGCCAGTAGTATAGCACGAGAGCAGTTCTTC | CASSIAREQFF
TRBJ2-7 | TRBD2 | once | TRBV9 | TGTGCCAGCAGCGCCGGACTAGTTGCCTACGAGCAGTACTTC | CASSAGLVAYEQYF
TRBJ1-6 | NA | NA | TRBV14 | TGTGCCAGCAGCCAGATTAATTCACCCCTCCACTTT | CASSQINSPLHF
TRBJ1-2 | TRBD1 | NA | TRBV6-5 | TGTGCCAGCAGTTATCGGGGTGAGGGGGCTGGCTACACCTTC | CASSYRGEGAGYTF
TRBJ1-5 | NA | NA | TRBV5-1 | TGCGCCAGCAGCTTGGATGGGGGGTATCAGCCCCAGCATTTT | CASSLDGGYQPQHF
TRBJ2-7 | NA | NA | TRBV29-1 | TGCAGCGTTGTTATATACGAGCAGTACTTC | CSVVIYEQYF
TRBJ1-6 | NA | NA | TRBV4-1 | TGCGCCAGCAGCCAAGATTACCCAACCGAGATTTATTCACCCCTCCACTTT | CASSQDYPTEIYSPLHF
TRBJ2-2 | NA | NA | TRBV12-5 | TGTGCTAGCCGGGACACCGCCACCGGGGAGCTGTTTTTT | CASRDTATGELFF
TRBJ1-1 | NA | NA | TRBV2 | TGTGCCAGCAGTCCAGCCGATGAAGCTTTCTTT | CASSPADEAFF
TRBJ1-2 | NA | NA | TRBV5-4 | TGTGCCAGCAGCCTAAGGGGCTCTGTATATGGCTACACCTTC | CASSLRGSVYGYTF
TRBJ2-3 | TRBD2 | NA | TRBV29-1 | TGCAGCGTTGAGTCCGGGACTAGCGGGACAGATACGCAGTATTTT | CSVESGTSGTDTQYF
TRBJ2-1 | NA | NA | TRBV6-5 | TGTGCCAGCAGTTACTCGCAGAATGAGCAGTTCTTC | CASSYSQNEQFF